This T cell receptor beta chain is drawn from a study of T cells in Graves' hyperthyroidism and ophthalmopathy. Study-wide results and caveats: Blood shared most expanded thyroid clonotypes above 0.001.

Patients were excluded for uncontrolled infection, other autoimmune disease, pregnancy or lactation. Clinicians diagnosed patients from clinical symptoms, serum thyroxine and TRAb, thyroid ultrasound and orbital computed tomography. This clonotype was seen ten or more times. Its antigen is as yet unknown. There were TCR beta CDR3 regions amplified from RNA transcripts. During a first-round RT-PCR of the TCR CDR3, the HTBI primer set was used. A single record per CDR3 protein comes from TCRdb applying MiXCR to the multiplex PCR reads. The sample holds about 270,000 distinct CDR3 sequences, about 16% seen once. The specimen sequenced was blood. The sequence was collected from a woman aged 45-59 years with Graves' hyperthyroidism that later progressed to Graves' ophthalmopathy.

This CDR3 is CSVERPLTSGSNLSTDTQYF. The CDR3 nucleotides are TGCAGCGTTGAAAGACCCCTAACTAGCGGGAGTAACCTTAGCACAGATACGCAGTATTTT. The chain recombines TRBV29-1 with TRBJ2-3; 11 bases are shared with TRBD2. CDR3 length: 20 amino acids. J was trimmed by 0 bases and V by 2 bases; bases with no gene match: 16. Per germline, CDR1 SQVTM and CDR2 ANQGSEA.